This T cell receptor beta chain was found in a study of blood T cells in healthy people across ages. Combining a sample-barcoded 5' primer with a J-beta primer mix, a second PCR ran for about 6 to 11 cycles. In TCRdb, the 5' RACE reads were re-called with MiXCR into one record per CDR3 protein. This table holds 600,000 to 1,000,000 distinct CDR3 sequences, over 45% found once. V lost 3 bases and J 5 bases, leaving 15 bases between the germline ends. Germline CDR1 reads DFQATT; CDR2 reads SNEGSKA (reference sequence). The CDR3 has 14 residues. Sequencing used blood. The origin of this receptor is a man aged 25 to 40 in good health. The chain links TRBV20-1 to TRBJ2-3, with a weak D call TRBD1 (7 bases). CDR3 DNA sequence: TGCAGTGCTAGCCTTCGGCAGGGGGGAGATACGCAGTATTTT. It codes for CSASLRQGGDTQYF.